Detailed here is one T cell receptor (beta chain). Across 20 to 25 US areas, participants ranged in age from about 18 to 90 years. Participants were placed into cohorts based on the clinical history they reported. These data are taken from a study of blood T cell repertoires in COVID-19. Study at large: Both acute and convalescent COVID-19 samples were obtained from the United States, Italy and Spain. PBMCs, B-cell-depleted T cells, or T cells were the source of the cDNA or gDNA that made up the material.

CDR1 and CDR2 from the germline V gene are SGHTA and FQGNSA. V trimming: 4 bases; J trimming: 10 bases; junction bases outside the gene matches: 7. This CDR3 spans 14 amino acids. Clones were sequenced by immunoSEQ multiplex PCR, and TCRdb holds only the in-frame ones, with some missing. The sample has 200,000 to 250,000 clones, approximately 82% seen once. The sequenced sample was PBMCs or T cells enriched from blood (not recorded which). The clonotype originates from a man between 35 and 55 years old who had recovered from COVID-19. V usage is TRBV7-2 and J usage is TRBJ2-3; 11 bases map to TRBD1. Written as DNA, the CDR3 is TGTGCCAGCAGCTCCCGGGACAGGGGGAATGCGCAGTATTTT. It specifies CASSSRDRGNAQYF. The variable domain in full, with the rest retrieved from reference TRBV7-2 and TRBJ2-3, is GAGVSQSPSNKVTEKGKDVELRCDPISGHTALYWYRQSLGQGLEFLIYFQGNSAPDKSGLPSDRFSAERTGGSVSTLTIQRTQQEDSAVYLCASSSRDRGNAQYFGPGTRLTVL.